The rows below give T cell receptor beta chains drawn from one sample of a study of cytomegalovirus exposure and HLA in healthy donors. The method was immunoSEQ multiplex PCR; TCRdb's version includes in-frame clones alone and lacks a portion of them. The repertoire holds 150,000 or so clones, with over 65% as singletons. What was sequenced was PBMCs. These receptors all come from a woman aged 40 to 55 in good health and CMV-seronegative. CDR3s include the opening cysteine and the closing phenylalanine or tryptophan. The D gene is left open where the match is weak. Some rows have no size entry. The others give once, few or many, or a class for an expanded clone.

>TRBD1|few|TRBV6-5|15|TRBJ1-2
TGTGCCAGCAGTTACTCGTGGCAGGGGGCCGGTGGCTACACCTTC
CASSYSWQGAGGYTF
>TRBD1|.|TRBV2|12|TRBJ1-2
TGTGCCACCCAGGGGGACGGCTATGGCTACACCTTC
CATQGDGYGYTF
>TRBD1|.|TRBV5-1|15|TRBJ1-1
TGCGCCAGCAGCTTGAGCCAGACAGGGCGCACTGAAGCTTTCTTT
CASSLSQTGRTEAFF
>TRBD1|.|TRBV4-2|17|TRBJ2-5
TGTGCCAGCAGCCAAGGTACAGGGGGCGCGTCCCGAGAGACCCAGTACTTC
CASSQGTGGASRETQYF
>TRBD1|.|TRBV5-1|15|TRBJ1-1
TGCGCCAGCAGCTTAAACGGACAGGAGAACACTGAAGCTTTCTTT
CASSLNGQENTEAFF
>TRBD2|.|TRBV6-4|15|TRBJ2-3
TGTGCCAGCAGTCCTCTAGCGGGGGGGCATGATACGCAGTATTTT
CASSPLAGGHDTQYF
>.|.|TRBV6-5|13|TRBJ1-1
TGTGCCAGCAGTCCCCGGACAGTAAGTGAAGCTTTCTTT
CASSPRTVSEAFF
>TRBD1|few|TRBV28|14|TRBJ1-1
TGTGCCAGCAGTTTTCCGACAGGGTCGAATAAAGCTTTCTTT
CASSFPTGSNKAFF
>.|.|TRBV6-1|14|TRBJ1-2
TGTGCCAGCAGCCCAGGGGTGGGGCCAACGGGCTACACCTTC
CASSPGVGPTGYTF
>.|.|TRBV6-5|12|TRBJ1-4
TGTGCCAGCGGGCAGGGTCGAGAAAAACTGTTTTTT
CASGQGREKLFF
>TRBD1|.|TRBV15|16|TRBJ2-7
TGTGCCACCAGCATTGGCCAAGGGGGCCGGGGTTACGAGCAGTACTTC
CATSIGQGGRGYEQYF
>.|.|TRBV27|17|TRBJ1-2
TGTGCCAGCAGTTCTGATAGGGGCCCCGGGGGGGTCCATGGCTACACCTTC
CASSSDRGPGGVHGYTF
>.|few|TRBV4-1|14|TRBJ1-1
TGCGCCAGCAGCCAAGATAGCGGGAACACTGAAGCTTTCTTT
CASSQDSGNTEAFF
>.|.|TRBV28|11|TRBJ1-1
TGTGCCAGCCGGGGGAACACTGAAGCTTTCTTT
CASRGNTEAFF
>TRBD1|.|TRBV4-2|15|TRBJ2-1
TGTGCCAGCAGCCAGCCGGGACAGGGGCCCAATGAGCAGTTCTTC
CASSQPGQGPNEQFF
>.|.|TRBV10-3|12|TRBJ1-1
TGTACCACCCAACCAGGGAACACTGAAGCTTTCTTT
CTTQPGNTEAFF
>.|.|TRBV13|13|TRBJ2-2
TGTGCCAGCAGCCTCAGGGGTTCCGGGGAGCTGTTTTTT
CASSLRGSGELFF
>.|few|TRBV27|16|TRBJ1-2
TGTGCCAGCAGTTCCGCCCCAGCCCAGGTCCACCGAGGCTACACCTTC
CASSSAPAQVHRGYTF
>TRBD2|once|TRBV6-1|15|TRBJ2-1
TGTGCCAGCAGTGATTTCTCGGGACTAGTCGGTGAGCAGTTCTTC
CASSDFSGLVGEQFF
>.|.|TRBV6-5|13|TRBJ1-1
TGTGCCAGCAGTTACCTCTTGAACACTGAAGCTTTCTTT
CASSYLLNTEAFF
>.|few|TRBV5-1|14|TRBJ2-7
TGCGCCAGCAGCTTGAGAGGGGGGGACTACGAGCAGTACTTC
CASSLRGGDYEQYF
>.|.|TRBV2|13|TRBJ1-5
TGTGCCAGCAGTGACGAGCTAAATCAGCCCCAGCATTTT
CASSDELNQPQHF
>.|.|TRBV10-2|14|TRBJ1-2
TGCGCCAGCAGTGAGGGGTGGGGAGGCTATGGCTACACCTTC
CASSEGWGGYGYTF
>.|.|TRBV4-1|12|TRBJ2-7
TGCGCCAGCAGCCAAGAACGAACAGAGCAGTACTTC
CASSQERTEQYF
>TRBD2|.|TRBV10-2|17|TRBJ2-3
TGCGCCAGCAGTGCGGTAGCGGGGGCGAGGGTGGGAGATACGCAGTATTTT
CASSAVAGARVGDTQYF
>.|.|TRBV5-1|13|TRBJ2-1
TGCGCCAGCATGCAACAGGTATACAATGAGCAGTTCTTC
CASMQQVYNEQFF
>TRBD2|.|TRBV11-3|15|TRBJ2-7
TGTGCCAGCAGCCCACGGACTAGCGGGAGTGGGGAGCAGTACTTC
CASSPRTSGSGEQYF
>.|.|TRBV5-1|14|TRBJ1-1
TGCGCCAGCAGCTCCCCGGGAAGGAAGACTGAAGCTTTCTTT
CASSSPGRKTEAFF
>TRBD2|.|TRBV2|15|TRBJ2-1
TGTGCCAGCAGTGAAGTCGGCGGGGGGGCCCATGAGCAGTTCTTC
CASSEVGGGAHEQFF
>TRBD2|.|TRBV25-1|16|TRBJ2-1
TGTGCCAGCAGTGAATGGAGGCGGGGGGCCTCCGGTGAGCAGTTCTTC
CASSEWRRGASGEQFF
>TRBD2|.|TRBV2|15|TRBJ2-5
TGTGCCAGCAGTAGGACTAGCGGGGGTGGAGAGACCCAGTACTTC
CASSRTSGGGETQYF
>.|.|TRBV19|15|TRBJ2-2
TGTGCCAGTAGCCCAGGGGTGTGGGTCACCGGGGAGCTGTTTTTT
CASSPGVWVTGELFF
>.|.|TRBV28|14|TRBJ1-1
TGTGCCAGCCTATGGGAGGGCGGGAACACTGAAGCTTTCTTT
CASLWEGGNTEAFF
>TRBD2|.|TRBV29-1|14|TRBJ2-3
TGCAGCGTCCCATGGGGGGGTAGCACAGATACGCAGTATTTT
CSVPWGGSTDTQYF
>.|once|TRBV2|14|TRBJ1-4
TGTGCCAGCAGAGCCGGACAGTTCGTCGAAAAACTGTTTTTT
CASRAGQFVEKLFF
>TRBD1|.|TRBV28|15|TRBJ1-2
TGTGCCAGCAGTTCTTGGACGGGACAGATCTATGGCTACACCTTC
CASSSWTGQIYGYTF
>.|.|TRBV4-2|15|TRBJ1-3
TGTGCCAGCAGCCAAGGGACAGACTCTGGAAACACCATATATTTT
CASSQGTDSGNTIYF
>TRBD1|.|TRBV5-6|12|TRBJ2-7
TGTGCCAGCAGCTATGACAGGGGCGAGCAGTACTTC
CASSYDRGEQYF
>TRBD2|.|TRBV5-4|14|TRBJ2-7
TGTGCCAGCAGCAACCCCGGGGGGGGATACGAGCAGTACTTC
CASSNPGGGYEQYF
>TRBD1|.|TRBV5-1|16|TRBJ1-6
TGCGCCAGCAGCTCCGGACAGGGGGCCATAAATTCACCCCTCCACTTT
CASSSGQGAINSPLHF
>.|.|TRBV6-5|13|TRBJ1-1
TGTGCCAGCAGTTCCCCAGGGGTGGCTGAAGCTTTCTTT
CASSSPGVAEAFF
>TRBD2|.|TRBV5-4|17|TRBJ2-3
TGTGCCAGCAGCTTGGCCTTTAGCGGGGGGGCCGCGGATACGCAGTATTTT
CASSLAFSGGAADTQYF
>.|.|TRBV10-3|16|TRBJ2-6
TGTGCCATCAGTGCGGGTACAGGGTCCGGGGCCAACGTCCTGACTTTC
CAISAGTGSGANVLTF
>.|.|TRBV6-5|14|TRBJ1-2
TGTGCCAGCAGTGAAAGACTCGCGAACTATGGCTACACCTTC
CASSERLANYGYTF
>TRBD1|.|TRBV2|14|TRBJ2-7
TGTGCCAGCAGTCCCGACAGGGGAACCTACGAGCAGTACTTC
CASSPDRGTYEQYF
>TRBD2|.|TRBV5-4|17|TRBJ2-5
TGTGCCAGCAGCCGGGGACTAGCGGGGGGGCAGCGAGAGACCCAGTACTTC
CASSRGLAGGQRETQYF
>TRBD2|few|TRBV6-1|15|TRBJ2-1
TGTGCCAGCAGGGCCAGGGACTATAACTACAATGAGCAGTTCTTC
CASRARDYNYNEQFF
>TRBD2|few|TRBV29-1|14|TRBJ2-7
TGCAGCGTTGTCCAGGTAGCGGGAGCCTACGAGCAGTACTTC
CSVVQVAGAYEQYF
>TRBD2|few|TRBV7-6|16|TRBJ2-1
TGTGCCAGCAGCTTAAGTCTAGCGGGACTCTACAATGAGCAGTTCTTC
CASSLSLAGLYNEQFF
>TRBD1|.|TRBV13|13|TRBJ2-7
TGTGCCAGCAAGGAGACAGGGGCCTACGAGCAGTACTTC
CASKETGAYEQYF
>.|.|TRBV4-2|13|TRBJ1-1
TGTGCCAGCAGCCAGGGAGGGGAAACTGAAGCTTTCTTT
CASSQGGETEAFF
>TRBD1|.|TRBV13|14|TRBJ2-7
TGTGCCAGCAGCCCGGGGACAGGGGACTACGAGCAGTACTTC
CASSPGTGDYEQYF
>.|.|TRBV2|13|TRBJ1-2
TGTGCCAGCAGTCAGACAGCTAACTATGGCTACACCTTC
CASSQTANYGYTF
>.|.|TRBV5-4|16|TRBJ2-5
TGTGCCAGCAGCCTCGGGACTGGGCAGAGTCAAGAGACCCAGTACTTC
CASSLGTGQSQETQYF
>.|.|TRBV5-6|14|TRBJ2-7
TGTGCCAGCAGCCCTCCCGACAGAGACTACGAGCAGTACTTC
CASSPPDRDYEQYF